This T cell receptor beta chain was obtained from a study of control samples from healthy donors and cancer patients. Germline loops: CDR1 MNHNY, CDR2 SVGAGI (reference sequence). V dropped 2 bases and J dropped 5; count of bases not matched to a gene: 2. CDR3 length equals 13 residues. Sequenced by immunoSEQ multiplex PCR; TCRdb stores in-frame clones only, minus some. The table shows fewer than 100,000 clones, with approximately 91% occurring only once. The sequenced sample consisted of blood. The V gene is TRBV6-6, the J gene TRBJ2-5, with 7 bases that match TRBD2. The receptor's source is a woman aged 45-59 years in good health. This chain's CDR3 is CASSYGGVETQYF. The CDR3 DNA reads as TGTGCCAGCAGTTACGGGGGGGTTGAGACCCAGTACTTC.